The 15 T cell receptor beta chains in this list originate from one sample, sequenced in a study of cytomegalovirus exposure and HLA in healthy donors. Amplification used 60 Vbeta primers and 13 Jbeta primers. Using immunoSEQ multiplex PCR, the repertoire was profiled, and TCRdb retains in-frame clones only, with some absent. The repertoire has roughly 180,000 clones, approximately 80% of them found once; the top ten carry approximately 1.3%. The specimen was PBMCs. These TCRs come from a girl under 18 in good health and CMV-seropositive.

The chain links TRBV7-9 to TRBJ2-1, with 13 bases that match TRBD2. CDR1 and CDR2 (germline): SEHNR, FQNEAQ (reference sequence). This CDR3 is built from 15 residues. V shed 3 bases and J 7 bases; nucleotides not matched to a gene: 3. CDR3 DNA sequence: TGTGCCAGCAGCTTCAGGACTAGCGGGAGTAATGAGCAGTTCTTC. It translates to CASSFRTSGSNEQFF.

The genes are TRBV7-2 and TRBJ2-1, with TRBD2 matching over 9 bases. Germline trimming cut 7 bases from V and 4 bases from J; bases unmatched to any gene: 11. The germline gives CDR1 SGHTA, CDR2 FQGNSA. The CDR3 extends over 16 amino acids. CDR3 protein: CASNLPGGRVYNEQFF. In nucleotides, the CDR3 is TGTGCCAGCAACCTCCCAGGCGGGAGGGTTTACAATGAGCAGTTCTTC.

The chain recombines TRBV5-8 with TRBJ1-1, with 7 bases matching TRBD1. V shed 2 bases and J 7 bases; nucleotides not matched to a gene: 11. The CDR3 is 15 residues long. Germline V gene data show CDR1 as SGHTS and CDR2 as YDEGEE. CDR3 residues: CASSFDRVWDSEAFF. Here the CDR3 DNA reads TGTGCCAGCAGCTTTGACAGGGTTTGGGATAGTGAAGCTTTCTTT. The whole variable domain, filled in from reference TRBV5-8 and TRBJ1-1, reads EAGVTQSPTHLIKTRGQQATLRCSPISGHTSVYWYQQALGLGLQFLLWYDEGEERNRGNFPPRFSGRQFPNYSSELNVNALELEDSALYLCASSFDRVWDSEAFFGQGTRLTVV.

The chain has TRBV5-1 and TRBJ2-5, with no clear D. The ends were cut back, 2 bases at V and 2 bases at J, with 7 bases in the middle. The CDR3 is made up of 13 amino acids. Germline CDR1 reads SGHRS; CDR2 reads YFSETQ. CDR3 region: CASSFRLQETQYF. In DNA form, the CDR3 reads TGCGCCAGCAGCTTCCGACTGCAAGAGACCCAGTACTTC.

Comments on this clone: Other DNA sequences of this sample code for an identical CDR3. The chain uses TRBV27 and TRBJ2-7; D is undetermined. V was pared by 0 bases and J by 2 bases, with 5 bases between. This CDR3 is built from 13 residues. The V gene's germline CDR1 is MNHEY and CDR2 SMNVEV (reference sequence). The CDR3 sequence: CASSLSRAYEQYF. In nucleotides, the CDR3 is TGTGCCAGCAGTTTATCGAGAGCCTACGAGCAGTACTTC.

The genes are TRBV7-2 and TRBJ2-1; TRBD2 matches at 8 bases. Germline V gene sequence: CDR1 SGHTA, CDR2 FQGNSA. The length of the CDR3 is 13 residues. The V segment lost 3 bases and the J segment 8 bases; nucleotides outside the gene matches: 3. The CDR3 region is CASSLAGGHEQFF. The CDR3 DNA follows: TGTGCCAGCAGCTTGGCGGGAGGACATGAGCAGTTCTTC.

The rearrangement links TRBV5-1 to TRBJ2-5; 8 nucleotides agree with TRBD2. There are 17 residues in the CDR3. V was pared by 0 bases and J by 4 bases, with 11 bases of the junction left unmatched. CDR1 SGHRS and CDR2 YFSETQ come from the germline V gene. In nucleotides, the CDR3 is TGCGCCAGCAGCTTGGAATCCGGGAGGGGGTTGGTAGAGACCCAGTACTTC. Translating it yields CASSLESGRGLVETQYF.

V usage is TRBV13 and J usage is TRBJ2-7, with 12 bases aligning to TRBD2. The V gene end was trimmed by 5 bases and the J gene end by 3 bases; junction bases not matched to a gene: 11. The CDR3 runs 17 residues. Per germline, CDR1 PRHDT and CDR2 FYEKMQ (reference sequence). The CDR3 here is CASSLRKTSGRIYEQYF. In nucleotides, the CDR3 is TGTGCCAGCAGCCTCAGAAAGACTAGCGGGAGAATCTACGAGCAGTACTTC.

This chain uses TRBV7-2 with TRBJ2-3; TRBD2 matches 7 bases. Trimming removed 5 bases from V and 1 base from J; junction bases left unmatched: 6. The CDR3 covers 15 residues. The V gene's germline CDR1 is SGHTA and CDR2 FQGNSA. CDR3 residues: CASSIPSGRTDTQYF. The CDR3 DNA is TGTGCCAGCAGCATACCTAGCGGACGCACAGATACGCAGTATTTT.

The chain links TRBV7-2 to TRBJ2-1; D call uncertain. This CDR3 has 17 amino acids. Germline loops: CDR1 SGHTA, CDR2 FQGNSA. Deletions cut 5 bases from V and 4 bases from J, with 21 bases between. DNA of the CDR3: TGTGCCAGCAGCACCTCAGCTGGGCCGTTAAGTTACAATGAGCAGTTCTTC. Translating it yields CASSTSAGPLSYNEQFF.

The chain is built from TRBV7-8 and TRBJ1-4; maybe TRBD1 (6 bases). Germline V gene lookup returns CDR1 SGHVS and CDR2 FQNEAQ. The V gene lost 5 bases and the J gene lost 6 bases, with 13 bases spanning the gap. The length of the CDR3 is 14 residues. CDR3 amino acids: CASSHDRSHEKLFF. In nucleotides, the CDR3 is TGTGCCAGCAGCCATGACAGGTCTCATGAAAAACTGTTTTTT.

The CDR3 DNA sequence: TGTGCCAGCAGCTCCCGCGGGCTTCCTTTCAATCAGCCCCAGCATTTT. Encoded protein: CASSSRGLPFNQPQHF. This chain uses TRBV7-6 with TRBJ1-5, with D uncertain. This CDR3 region has 16 residues. Trimming pared 4 bases from V and 3 bases from J, leaving 16 bases between. The germline CDR1 and CDR2 sequences are SGHVS and FNYEAQ.

V gene TRBV2 combines with J gene TRBJ2-2; 12 bases match TRBD2. The germline V gene encodes CDR1 SNHLY and CDR2 FYNNEI. V was pared by 8 bases and J by 7 bases, with 5 bases of the junction left unmatched. The CDR3 consists of 14 residues. The CDR3 loop is CASHPSGRGGELFF. The CDR3 DNA follows: TGTGCCAGCCACCCTAGCGGGAGGGGCGGGGAGCTGTTTTTT.

This sequence joins TRBV29-1 and TRBJ2-7; 9 bases align to TRBD2. Trimming removed 3 bases from V and 5 bases from J; junction bases left unmatched: 8. The germline CDR1 and CDR2 sequences are SQVTM and ANQGSEA. This CDR3 is 14 amino acids long. As DNA, the CDR3 is TGCAGCGTTGATAGGGCGGGAGGGCCCGACGAGCAGTACTTC. Translation: CSVDRAGGPDEQYF.

The chain couples TRBV27 to TRBJ1-2; D is unclear. Germline values: CDR1 MNHEY, CDR2 SMNVEV (reference sequence). V was pared by 4 bases and J by 4 bases, with 10 bases between. The CDR3 length is 13 residues. The CDR3 DNA reads as TGTGCCAGCAGTTCCACTGCTTTCTATGGCTACACCTTC. This translates into CASSSTAFYGYTF.